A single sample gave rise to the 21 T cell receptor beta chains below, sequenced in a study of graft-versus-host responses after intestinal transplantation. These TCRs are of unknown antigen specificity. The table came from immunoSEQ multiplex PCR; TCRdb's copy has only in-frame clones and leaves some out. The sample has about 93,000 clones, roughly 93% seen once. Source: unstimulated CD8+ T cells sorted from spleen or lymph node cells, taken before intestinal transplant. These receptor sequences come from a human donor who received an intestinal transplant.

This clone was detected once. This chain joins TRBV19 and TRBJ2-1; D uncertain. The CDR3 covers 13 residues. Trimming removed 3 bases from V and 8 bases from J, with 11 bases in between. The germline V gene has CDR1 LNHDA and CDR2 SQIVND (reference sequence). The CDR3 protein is CASSMVFPDEQFF. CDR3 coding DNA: TGTGCCAGTAGTATGGTGTTTCCGGATGAGCAGTTCTTC.

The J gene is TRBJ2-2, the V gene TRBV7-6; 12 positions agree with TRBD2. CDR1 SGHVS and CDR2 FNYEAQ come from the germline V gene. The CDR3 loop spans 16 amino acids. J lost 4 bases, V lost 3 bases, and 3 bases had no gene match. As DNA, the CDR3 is TGTGCCAGCAGCTTGGCACTAGCGGGAGGCACCGGGGAGCTGTTTTTT. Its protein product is CASSLALAGGTGELFF.

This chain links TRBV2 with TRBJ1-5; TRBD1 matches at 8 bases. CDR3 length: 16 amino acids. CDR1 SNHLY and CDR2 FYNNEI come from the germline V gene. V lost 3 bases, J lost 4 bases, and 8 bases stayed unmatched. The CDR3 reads CASSDNPDRGNQPQHF. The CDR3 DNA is TGTGCCAGCAGTGATAATCCCGACAGGGGAAATCAGCCCCAGCATTTT.

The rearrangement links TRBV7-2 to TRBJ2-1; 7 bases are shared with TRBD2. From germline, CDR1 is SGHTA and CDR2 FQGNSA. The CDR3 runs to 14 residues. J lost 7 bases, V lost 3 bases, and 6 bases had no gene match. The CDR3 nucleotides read TGTGCCAGCAGCTTCGGCCCCGGGGGGAATGAGCAGTTCTTC. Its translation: CASSFGPGGNEQFF.

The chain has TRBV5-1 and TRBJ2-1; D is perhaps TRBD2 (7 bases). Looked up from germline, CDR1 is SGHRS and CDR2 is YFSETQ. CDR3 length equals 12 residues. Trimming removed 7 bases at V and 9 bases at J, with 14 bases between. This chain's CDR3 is CASDMGGLEQFF. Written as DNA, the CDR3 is TGCGCCAGCGACATGGGGGGGCTTGAGCAGTTCTTC.

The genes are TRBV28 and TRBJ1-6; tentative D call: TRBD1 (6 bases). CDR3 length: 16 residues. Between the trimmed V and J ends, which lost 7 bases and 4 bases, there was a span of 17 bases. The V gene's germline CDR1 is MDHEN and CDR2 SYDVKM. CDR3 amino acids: CASTPGRGHYNSPLHF. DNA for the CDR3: TGTGCCAGCACCCCAGGTAGGGGACATTATAATTCACCCCTCCACTTT.

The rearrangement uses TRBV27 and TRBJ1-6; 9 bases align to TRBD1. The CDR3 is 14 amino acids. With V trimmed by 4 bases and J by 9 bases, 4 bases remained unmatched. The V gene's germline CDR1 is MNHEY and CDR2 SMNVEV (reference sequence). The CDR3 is CASSSGTGFSPLHF. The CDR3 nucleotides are TGTGCCAGCAGTTCGGGGACAGGGTTTTCACCCCTCCACTTT.

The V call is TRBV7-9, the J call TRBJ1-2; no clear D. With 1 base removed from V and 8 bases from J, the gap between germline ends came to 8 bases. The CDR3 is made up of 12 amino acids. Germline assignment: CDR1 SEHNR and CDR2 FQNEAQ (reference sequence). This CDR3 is CASSLGGGGYTF. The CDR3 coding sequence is TGTGCCAGCAGCTTAGGTGGAGGAGGCTACACCTTC.

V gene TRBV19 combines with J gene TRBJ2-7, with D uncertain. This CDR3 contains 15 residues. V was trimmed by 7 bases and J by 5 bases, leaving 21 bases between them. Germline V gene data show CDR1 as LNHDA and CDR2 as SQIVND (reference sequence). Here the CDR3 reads CASTMGPAPVNEQYF. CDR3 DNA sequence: TGTGCCAGTACCATGGGCCCTGCTCCGGTTAACGAGCAGTACTTC.

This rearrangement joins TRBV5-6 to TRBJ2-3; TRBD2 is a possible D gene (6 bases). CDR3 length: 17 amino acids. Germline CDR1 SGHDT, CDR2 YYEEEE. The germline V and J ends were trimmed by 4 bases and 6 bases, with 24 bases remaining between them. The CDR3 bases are TGTGCCAGCAGCCGCGGGACGCGAATAACTGAATGGGATACGCAGTATTTT. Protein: CASSRGTRITEWDTQYF.

This chain's CDR3 is CASSLLAGSSTDTQYF. The CDR3 DNA is TGTGCCAGCAGCTTACTAGCGGGGTCTAGCACAGATACGCAGTATTTT. The chain employs TRBV7-9 and TRBJ2-3, with TRBD2 identical over 9 bases. The germline V gene has CDR1 SEHNR and CDR2 FQNEAQ (reference sequence). Trimming cost V 2 bases and J 0 bases; bases outside gene matches: 3. CDR3 length: 16 amino acids.

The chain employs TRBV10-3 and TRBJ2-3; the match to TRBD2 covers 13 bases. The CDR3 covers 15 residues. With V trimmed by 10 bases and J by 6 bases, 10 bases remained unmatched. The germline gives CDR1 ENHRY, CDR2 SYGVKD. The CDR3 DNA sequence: TGTGCCACGACTGGACTAGCGGGGGCTCTTGATACGCAGTATTTT. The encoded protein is CATTGLAGALDTQYF.

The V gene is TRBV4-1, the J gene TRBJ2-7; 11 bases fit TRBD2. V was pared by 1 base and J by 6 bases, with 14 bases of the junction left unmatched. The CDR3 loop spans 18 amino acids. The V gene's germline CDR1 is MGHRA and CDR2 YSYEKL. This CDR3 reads CASSQAPLAGGSLSEQYF. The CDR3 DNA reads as TGCGCCAGCAGCCAAGCCCCGCTAGCGGGGGGCTCACTCTCCGAGCAGTACTTC.

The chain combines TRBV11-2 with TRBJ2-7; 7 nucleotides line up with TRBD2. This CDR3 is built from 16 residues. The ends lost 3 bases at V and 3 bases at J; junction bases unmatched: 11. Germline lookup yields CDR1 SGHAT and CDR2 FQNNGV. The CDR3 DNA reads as TGTGCCAGCAGCTTGAGTCTAGGGGAGGGAGGCTACGAGCAGTACTTC. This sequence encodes CASSLSLGEGGYEQYF.

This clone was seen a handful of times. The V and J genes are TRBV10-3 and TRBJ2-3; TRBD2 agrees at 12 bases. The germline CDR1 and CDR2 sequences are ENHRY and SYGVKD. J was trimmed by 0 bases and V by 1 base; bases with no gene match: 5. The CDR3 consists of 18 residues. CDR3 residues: CAISELPGTSGSTDTQYF. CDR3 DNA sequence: TGTGCCATCAGTGAGTTACCCGGGACTAGCGGGAGCACAGATACGCAGTATTTT.

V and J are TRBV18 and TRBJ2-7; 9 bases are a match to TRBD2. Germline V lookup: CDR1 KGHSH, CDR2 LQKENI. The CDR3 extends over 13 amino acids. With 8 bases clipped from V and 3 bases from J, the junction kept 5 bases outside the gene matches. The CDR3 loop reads CASAGGVLYEQYF. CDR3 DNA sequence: TGTGCCAGCGCGGGAGGGGTACTCTACGAGCAGTACTTC.

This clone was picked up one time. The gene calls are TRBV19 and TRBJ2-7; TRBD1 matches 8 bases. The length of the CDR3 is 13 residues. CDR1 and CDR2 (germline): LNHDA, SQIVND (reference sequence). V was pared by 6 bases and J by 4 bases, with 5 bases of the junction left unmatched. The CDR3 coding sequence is TGTGCCAGTAGCGCAGGGGGCGGGTACGAGCAGTACTTC. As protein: CASSAGGGYEQYF. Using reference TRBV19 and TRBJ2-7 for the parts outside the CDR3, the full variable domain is DGGITQSPKYLFRKEGQNVTLSCEQNLNHDAMYWYRQDPGQGLRLIYYSQIVNDFQKGDIAEGYSVSREKKESFPLTVTSAQKNPTAFYLCASSAGGGYEQYFGPGTRLTVT.

CDR3 residues: CASRLGSNTEAFF. DNA for the CDR3: TGTGCCAGCAGACTAGGGTCGAACACTGAAGCTTTCTTT. This chain links TRBV27 with TRBJ1-1; D uncertain. CDR3 size: 13 residues. Trimming pared 6 bases from V and 1 base from J, leaving 9 bases between. Germline-derived CDR1 and CDR2 are MNHEY and SMNVEV (reference sequence).

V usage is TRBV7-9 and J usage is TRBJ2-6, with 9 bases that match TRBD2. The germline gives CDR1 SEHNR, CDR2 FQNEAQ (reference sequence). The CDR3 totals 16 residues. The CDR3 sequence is CAAGLAGSSGANVLTF. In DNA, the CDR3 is TGTGCTGCGGGGCTAGCGGGAAGCTCTGGGGCCAACGTCCTGACTTTC.

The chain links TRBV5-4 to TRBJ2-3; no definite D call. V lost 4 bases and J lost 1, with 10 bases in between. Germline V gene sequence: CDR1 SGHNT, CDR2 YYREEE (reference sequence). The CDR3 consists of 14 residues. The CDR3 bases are TGTGCCAGCAGCAGCGCACTCCGCACAGATACGCAGTATTTT. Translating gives CASSSALRTDTQYF.

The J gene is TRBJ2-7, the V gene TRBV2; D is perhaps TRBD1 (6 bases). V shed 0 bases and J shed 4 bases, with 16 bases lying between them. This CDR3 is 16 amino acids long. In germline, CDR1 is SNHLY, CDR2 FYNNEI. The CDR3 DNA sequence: TGTGCCAGCAGTGAAGCGATCCCAGGGGCGCATTACGAGCAGTACTTC. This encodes CASSEAIPGAHYEQYF.